This TCR beta chain was identified during a study of T cell responses to AZD1222 COVID-19 vaccine. The study, taken as a whole, reports: Spike-spanning, vaccine-associated CD4 TCRs were dominant at 160-218 and 743-854.

For this clone: Its antigen is undetermined.

Some clones are missing from TCRdb's copy, which holds only in-frame ones; the method was immunoSEQ multiplex PCR. The repertoire consists of some 140,000 clones, with roughly 92% occurring once and the leading ten covering approximately 5.4%. V was cut by 7 bases and J by 5 bases, with 11 bases left in between. The CDR3 spans 12 residues. This chain joins TRBV12-3 or TRBV12-4 and TRBJ1-2; no clear D. The sample in question was peripheral blood, obtained on day 0 of AZD1222 vaccination. The source is an adult in good health. CDR3 protein: CASIFEQYGYTF. The DNA of the CDR3 is TGTGCCAGCATCTTTGAACAGTATGGCTACACCTTC.